Here is one T cell receptor beta chain with its context. Generated by immunoSEQ multiplex PCR, the TCRdb table keeps only in-frame clones and is missing some. The sample carries tens of thousands of clones, roughly 92% recorded once. This specimen belongs to a study of technical replicates of blood from several donors. The V end lost 4 bases, the J end lost 9 bases, and 19 bases lay between the germline ends. Looked up from germline, CDR1 is GTSNPN and CDR2 is SVGIG (reference sequence). CDR3 size: 14 residues. This receptor was identified in a human donor in good health. The chain is built from TRBV30 and TRBJ2-1, with D maybe TRBD2 (5 bases). The sample was T cells isolated from PBMCs. CDR3 protein: CAWMSLLGGGEQFF. The CDR3 coding sequence is TGTGCCTGGATGTCACTACTAGGAGGAGGTGAGCAGTTCTTC.